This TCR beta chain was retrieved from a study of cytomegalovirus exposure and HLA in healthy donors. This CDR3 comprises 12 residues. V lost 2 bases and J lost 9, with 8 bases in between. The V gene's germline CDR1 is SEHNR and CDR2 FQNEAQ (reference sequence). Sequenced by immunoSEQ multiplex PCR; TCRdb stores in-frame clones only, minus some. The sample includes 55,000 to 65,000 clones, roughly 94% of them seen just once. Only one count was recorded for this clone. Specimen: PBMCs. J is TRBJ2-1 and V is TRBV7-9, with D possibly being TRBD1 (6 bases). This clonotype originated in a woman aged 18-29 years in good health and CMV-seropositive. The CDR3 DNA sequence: TGTGCCAGCAGCTTAAGGGGGAGTGAGCAGTTCTTC. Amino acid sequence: CASSLRGSEQFF. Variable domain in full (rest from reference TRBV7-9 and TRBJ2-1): DTGVSQNPRHKITKRGQNVTFRCDPISEHNRLYWYRQTLGQGPEFLTYFQNEAQLEKSRLLSDRFSAERPKGSFSTLEIQRTEQGDSAMYLCASSLRGSEQFFGPGTRLTVL.